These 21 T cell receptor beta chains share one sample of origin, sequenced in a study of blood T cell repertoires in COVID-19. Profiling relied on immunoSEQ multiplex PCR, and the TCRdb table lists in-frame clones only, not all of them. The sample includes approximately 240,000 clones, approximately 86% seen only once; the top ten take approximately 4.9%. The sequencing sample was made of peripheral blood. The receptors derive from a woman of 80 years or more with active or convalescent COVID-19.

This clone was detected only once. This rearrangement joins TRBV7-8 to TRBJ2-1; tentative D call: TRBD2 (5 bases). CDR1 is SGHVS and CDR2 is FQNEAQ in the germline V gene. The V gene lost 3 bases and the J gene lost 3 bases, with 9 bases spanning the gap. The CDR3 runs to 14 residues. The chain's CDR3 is CASSFGEFYNEQFF. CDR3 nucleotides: TGTGCCAGCAGCTTTGGGGAGTTCTACAATGAGCAGTTCTTC.

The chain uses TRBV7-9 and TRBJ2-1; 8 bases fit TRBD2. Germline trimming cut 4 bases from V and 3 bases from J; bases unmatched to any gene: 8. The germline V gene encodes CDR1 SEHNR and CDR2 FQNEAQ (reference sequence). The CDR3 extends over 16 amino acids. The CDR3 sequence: CASSSDGTRDYNEQFF. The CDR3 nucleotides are TGTGCCAGCAGCTCTGACGGGACTAGGGACTACAATGAGCAGTTCTTC.

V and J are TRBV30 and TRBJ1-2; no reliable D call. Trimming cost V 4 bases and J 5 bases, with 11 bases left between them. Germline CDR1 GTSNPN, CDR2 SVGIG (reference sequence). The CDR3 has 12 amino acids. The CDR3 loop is CAWKSGEYGYTF. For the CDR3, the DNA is TGTGCCTGGAAATCAGGCGAATATGGCTACACCTTC.

The CDR3 DNA reads TGTGCCAGCAGCCGCTCTAGCGGACACACAGATACGCAGTATTTT. Protein sequence: CASSRSSGHTDTQYF. The chain is built from TRBV11-3 and TRBJ2-3, with TRBD2 matching over 7 bases. Trimming cost V 5 bases and J 2 bases; bases outside gene matches: 7. CDR1 and CDR2 from the germline V gene are SGHNT and YENEEA. CDR3 length: 15 residues.

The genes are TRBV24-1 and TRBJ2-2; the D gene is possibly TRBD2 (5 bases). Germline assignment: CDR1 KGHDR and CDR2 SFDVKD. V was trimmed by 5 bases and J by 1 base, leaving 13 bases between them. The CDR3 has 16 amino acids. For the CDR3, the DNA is TGTGCCACCAGTGGCGTCGATCGGGGGAACACCGGGGAGCTGTTTTTT. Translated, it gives CATSGVDRGNTGELFF.

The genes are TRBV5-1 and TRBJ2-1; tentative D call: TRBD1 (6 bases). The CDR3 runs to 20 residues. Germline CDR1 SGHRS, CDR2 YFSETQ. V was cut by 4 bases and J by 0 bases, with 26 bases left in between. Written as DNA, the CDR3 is TGCGCCAGCAGCAAGGACCCGACAGGCTCCAATCTCCGCTCCTACAATGAGCAGTTCTTC. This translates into CASSKDPTGSNLRSYNEQFF.

The DNA for the CDR3 is TGTGCCAGTAGTACCACCCAGACATCTTGGTATGGCTACACCTTC. It is translated as CASSTTQTSWYGYTF. The chain joins TRBV19 to TRBJ1-2; D is uncertain. The V gene lost 4 bases and the J gene lost 5 bases, with 17 bases spanning the gap. Germline values: CDR1 LNHDA, CDR2 SQIVND (reference sequence). The length of the CDR3 is 15 residues.

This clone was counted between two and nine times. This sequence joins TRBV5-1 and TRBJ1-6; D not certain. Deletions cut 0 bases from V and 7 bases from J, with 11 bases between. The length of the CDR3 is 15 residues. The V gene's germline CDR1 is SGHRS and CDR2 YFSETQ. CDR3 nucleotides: TGCGCCAGCAGCTTGGATCAGGTTGAGAATTCACCCCTCCACTTT. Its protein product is CASSLDQVENSPLHF.

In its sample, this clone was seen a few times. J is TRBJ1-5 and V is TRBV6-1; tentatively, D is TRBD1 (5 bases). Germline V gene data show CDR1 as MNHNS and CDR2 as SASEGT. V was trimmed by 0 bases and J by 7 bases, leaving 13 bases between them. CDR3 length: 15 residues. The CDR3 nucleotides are TGTGCCAGCAGTGAAGCGCTTCAGGGAAGCCAGCCCCAGCATTTT. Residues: CASSEALQGSQPQHF.

In DNA form, the CDR3 reads TGTGCCAGCCACAAGGCGGGGTCCTACAATGAGCAGTTCTTC. Protein sequence: CASHKAGSYNEQFF. This chain links TRBV28 with TRBJ2-1, with D perhaps TRBD2 (6 bases). The ends were cut back, 8 bases at V and 1 base at J, with 12 bases in the middle. This CDR3 is built from 14 residues. Germline CDR1 and CDR2: MDHEN and SYDVKM.

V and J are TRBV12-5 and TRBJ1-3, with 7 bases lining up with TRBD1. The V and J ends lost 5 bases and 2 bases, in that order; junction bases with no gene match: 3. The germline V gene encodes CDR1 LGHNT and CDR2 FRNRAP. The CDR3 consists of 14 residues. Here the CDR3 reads CASGLGGPGNTIYF. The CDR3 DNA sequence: TGTGCTAGTGGTCTAGGGGGCCCTGGAAACACCATATATTTT.

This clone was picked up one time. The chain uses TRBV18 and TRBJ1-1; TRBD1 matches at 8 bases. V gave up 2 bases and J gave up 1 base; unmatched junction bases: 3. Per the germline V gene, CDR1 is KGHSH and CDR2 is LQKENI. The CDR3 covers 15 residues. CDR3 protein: CASSPMGTGNTEAFF. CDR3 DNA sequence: TGTGCCAGCTCACCAATGGGGACAGGGAACACTGAAGCTTTCTTT.

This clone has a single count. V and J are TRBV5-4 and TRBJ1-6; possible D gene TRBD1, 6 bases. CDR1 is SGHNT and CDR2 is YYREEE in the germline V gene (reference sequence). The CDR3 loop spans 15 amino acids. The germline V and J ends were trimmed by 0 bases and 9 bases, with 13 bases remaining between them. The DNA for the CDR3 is TGTGCCAGCAGCTTGGCCCAGGGGTCAAGTTCACCCCTCCACTTT. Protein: CASSLAQGSSSPLHF.

The CDR3 DNA reads TGCGCCAGCAGCCCGACAGGTAACCAAGAGACCCAGTACTTC. Translation gives CASSPTGNQETQYF. This chain links TRBV5-1 with TRBJ2-5; the D gene is possibly TRBD1 (6 bases). Germline-derived CDR1 and CDR2 are SGHRS and YFSETQ. The germline V and J ends were trimmed by 4 bases and 0 bases, with 10 bases remaining between them. CDR3 length: 14 residues.

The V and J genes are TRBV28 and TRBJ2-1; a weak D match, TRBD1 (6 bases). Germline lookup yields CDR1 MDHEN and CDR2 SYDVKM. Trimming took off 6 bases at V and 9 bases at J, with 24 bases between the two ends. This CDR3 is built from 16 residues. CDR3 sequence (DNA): TGTGCCAGCAGGACACAGGGTCAAGGGGTCAGGGGTGAGCAGTTCTTC. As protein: CASRTQGQGVRGEQFF.

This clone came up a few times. In nucleotides, the CDR3 is TGTGCCAGCAGCCTTGGGACAGGTCTGAGAGACACCATATATTTT. Amino acids: CASSLGTGLRDTIYF. This chain uses TRBV28 with TRBJ1-3; 8 nucleotides match TRBD1. The ends lost 6 bases at V and 8 bases at J; junction bases unmatched: 12. This CDR3 has 15 residues. Germline lookup yields CDR1 MDHEN and CDR2 SYDVKM.

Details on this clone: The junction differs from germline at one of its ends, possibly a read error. The CDR3 loop is CASREGQAYGYTF. As DNA, the CDR3 is TGTGCCAGCAGGGAAGGACAAGCCTATGGCTACACCTTC. The chain recombines TRBV6-1 with TRBJ1-2; possible D gene TRBD1, 5 bases. This CDR3 region has 13 residues. The germline CDR1 and CDR2 sequences are MNHNS and SASEGT.

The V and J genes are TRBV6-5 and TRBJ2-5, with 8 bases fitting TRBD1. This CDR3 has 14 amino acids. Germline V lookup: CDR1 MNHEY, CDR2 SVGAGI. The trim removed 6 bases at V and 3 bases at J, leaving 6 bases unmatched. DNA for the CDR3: TGTGCCAGCAGACGGGACAGGACAAAAGAGACCCAGTACTTC. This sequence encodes CASRRDRTKETQYF.

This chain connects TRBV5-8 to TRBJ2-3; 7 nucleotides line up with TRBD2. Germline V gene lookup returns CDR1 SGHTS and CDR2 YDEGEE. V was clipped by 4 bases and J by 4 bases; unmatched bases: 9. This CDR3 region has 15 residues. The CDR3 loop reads CASSRGGSRADTQYF. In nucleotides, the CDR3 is TGTGCCAGCAGCCGGGGCGGGAGTCGGGCAGATACGCAGTATTTT.

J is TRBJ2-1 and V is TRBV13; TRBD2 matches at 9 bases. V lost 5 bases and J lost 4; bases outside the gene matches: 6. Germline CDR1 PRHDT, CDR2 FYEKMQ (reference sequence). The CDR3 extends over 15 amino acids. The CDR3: CASSPTSGPYNEQFF. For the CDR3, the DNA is TGTGCCAGCAGCCCCACTAGCGGGCCGTACAATGAGCAGTTCTTC. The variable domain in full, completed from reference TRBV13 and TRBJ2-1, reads AAGVIQSPRHLIKEKRETATLKCYPIPRHDTVYWYQQGPGQDPQFLISFYEKMQSDKGSIPDRFSAQQFSDYHSELNMSSLELGDSALYFCASSPTSGPYNEQFFGPGTRLTVL.

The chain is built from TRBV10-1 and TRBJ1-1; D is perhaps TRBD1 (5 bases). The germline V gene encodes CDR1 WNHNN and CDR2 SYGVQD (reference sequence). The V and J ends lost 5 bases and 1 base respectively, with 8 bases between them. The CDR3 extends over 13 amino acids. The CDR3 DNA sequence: TGCGCCAGCAGTAAGGGGCCGAACACTGAAGCTTTCTTT. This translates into CASSKGPNTEAFF.